This T cell receptor (beta chain) is from a study of blood T cell repertoires in COVID-19. Turning to the study itself: Some COVID-19 samples were acute and others convalescent; all came from the United States, Italy and Spain.

TCRdb's table, derived via immunoSEQ multiplex PCR, lists solely in-frame clones and lacks some. Of fewer than 150,000 clones in the sample, about 84% were seen once. Germline trimming cut 7 bases from V and 3 bases from J; bases unmatched to any gene: 8. Germline V gene data show CDR1 as SGHRS and CDR2 as YFSETQ. CDR3 length: 14 amino acids. The genes are TRBV5-1 and TRBJ2-5; 8 positions match TRBD2. The sequence was obtained from a human donor in a cohort sampled during active COVID-19. The sequenced sample was peripheral blood. The CDR3 nucleotides are TGCGCCAGCTGCACAACCGGGGGGGAAGAGACCCAGTACTTC. It specifies CASCTTGGEETQYF.